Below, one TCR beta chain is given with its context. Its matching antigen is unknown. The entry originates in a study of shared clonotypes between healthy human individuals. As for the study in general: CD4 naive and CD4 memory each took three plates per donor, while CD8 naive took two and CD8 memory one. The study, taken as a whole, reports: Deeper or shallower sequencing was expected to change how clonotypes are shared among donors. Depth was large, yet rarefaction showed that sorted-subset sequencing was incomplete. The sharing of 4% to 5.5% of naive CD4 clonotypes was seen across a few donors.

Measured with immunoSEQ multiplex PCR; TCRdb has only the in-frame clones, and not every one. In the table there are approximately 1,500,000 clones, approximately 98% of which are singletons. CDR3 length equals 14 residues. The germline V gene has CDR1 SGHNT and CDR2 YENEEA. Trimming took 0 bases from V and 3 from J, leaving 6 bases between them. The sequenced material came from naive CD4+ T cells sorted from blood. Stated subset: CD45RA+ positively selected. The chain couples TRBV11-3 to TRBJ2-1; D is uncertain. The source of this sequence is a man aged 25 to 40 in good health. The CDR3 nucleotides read TGTGCCAGCAGCTTAGATGCCGGCTACAATGAGCAGTTCTTC. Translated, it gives CASSLDAGYNEQFF.